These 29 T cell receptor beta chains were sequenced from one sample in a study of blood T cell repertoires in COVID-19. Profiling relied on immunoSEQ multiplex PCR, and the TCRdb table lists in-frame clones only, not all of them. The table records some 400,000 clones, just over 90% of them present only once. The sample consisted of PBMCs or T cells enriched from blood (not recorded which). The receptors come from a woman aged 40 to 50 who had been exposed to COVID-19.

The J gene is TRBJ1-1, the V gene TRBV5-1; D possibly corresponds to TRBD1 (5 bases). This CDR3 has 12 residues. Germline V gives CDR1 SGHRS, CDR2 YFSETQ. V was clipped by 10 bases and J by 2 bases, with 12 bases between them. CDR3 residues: CACRQTNTEAFF. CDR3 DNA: TGCGCCTGTCGACAGACTAACACTGAAGCTTTCTTT.

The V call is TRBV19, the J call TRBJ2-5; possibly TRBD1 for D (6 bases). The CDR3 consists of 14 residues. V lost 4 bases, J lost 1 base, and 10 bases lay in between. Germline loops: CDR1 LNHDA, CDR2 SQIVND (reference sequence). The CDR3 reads CASSTSGAQETQYF. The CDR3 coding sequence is TGTGCCAGTAGTACCTCAGGGGCCCAAGAGACCCAGTACTTC.

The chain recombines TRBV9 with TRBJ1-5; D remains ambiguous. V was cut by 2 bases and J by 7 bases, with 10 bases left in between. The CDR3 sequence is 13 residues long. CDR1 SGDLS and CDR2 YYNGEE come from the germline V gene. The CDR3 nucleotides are TGTGCCAGCAGCGTTACCGCGGGACAGCCCCAGCATTTT. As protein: CASSVTAGQPQHF.

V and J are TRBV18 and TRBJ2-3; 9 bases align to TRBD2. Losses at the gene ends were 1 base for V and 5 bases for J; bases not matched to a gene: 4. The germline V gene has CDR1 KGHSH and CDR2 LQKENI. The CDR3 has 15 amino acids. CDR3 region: CASSPLAGVGDTQYF. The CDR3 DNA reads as TGTGCCAGCTCACCACTAGCGGGAGTTGGAGATACGCAGTATTTT.

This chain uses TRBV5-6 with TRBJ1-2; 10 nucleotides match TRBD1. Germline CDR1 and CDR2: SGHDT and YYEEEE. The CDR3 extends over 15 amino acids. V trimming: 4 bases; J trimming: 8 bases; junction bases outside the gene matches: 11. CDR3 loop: CASSVPPGQGSGYTF. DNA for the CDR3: TGTGCCAGCAGCGTCCCCCCGGGACAGGGGTCGGGCTACACCTTC.

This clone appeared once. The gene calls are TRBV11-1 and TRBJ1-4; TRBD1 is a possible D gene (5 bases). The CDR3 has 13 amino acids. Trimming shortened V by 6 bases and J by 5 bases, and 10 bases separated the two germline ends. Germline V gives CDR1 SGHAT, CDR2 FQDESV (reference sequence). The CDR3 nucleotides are TGTGCCAGCAGTCTAAAGGGGAATGAAAAACTGTTTTTT. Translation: CASSLKGNEKLFF.

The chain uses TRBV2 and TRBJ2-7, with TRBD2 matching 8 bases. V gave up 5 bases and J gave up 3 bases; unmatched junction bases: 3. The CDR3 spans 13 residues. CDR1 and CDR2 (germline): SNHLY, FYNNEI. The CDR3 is CASSRLANYEQYF. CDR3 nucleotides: TGTGCCAGCAGTCGACTAGCGAACTACGAGCAGTACTTC.

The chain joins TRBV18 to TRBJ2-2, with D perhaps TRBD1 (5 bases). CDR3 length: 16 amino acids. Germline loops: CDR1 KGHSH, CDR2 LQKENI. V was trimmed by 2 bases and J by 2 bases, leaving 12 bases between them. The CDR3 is CASSPEDRFNTGELFF. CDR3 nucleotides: TGTGCCAGCTCACCAGAAGACAGATTCAACACCGGGGAGCTGTTTTTT.

CDR3 coding DNA: TGCGCCAGCAGCTATGACCCCGGGAGGGCCGTCTACGAGCAGTACTTC. Encoded protein: CASSYDPGRAVYEQYF. The J gene is TRBJ2-7, the V gene TRBV4-3; 8 nucleotides align to TRBD2. This CDR3 contains 16 residues. The junction had 12 bases not matched to a gene; V was cut back by 5 bases and J by 3 bases. The germline V gene has CDR1 LGHNA and CDR2 YSLEER.

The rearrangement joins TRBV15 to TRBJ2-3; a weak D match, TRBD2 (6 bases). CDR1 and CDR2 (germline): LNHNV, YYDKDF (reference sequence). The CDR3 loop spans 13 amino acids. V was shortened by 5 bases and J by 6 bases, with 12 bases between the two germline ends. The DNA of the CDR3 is TGTGCCACCAGCGTGGGACTCGTTGATACGCAGTATTTT. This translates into CATSVGLVDTQYF.

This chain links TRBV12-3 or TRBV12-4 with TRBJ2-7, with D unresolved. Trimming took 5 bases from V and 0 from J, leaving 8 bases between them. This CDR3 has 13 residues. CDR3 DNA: TGTGCCAGCAGTCCAGGTTACTCCTACGAGCAGTACTTC. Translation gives CASSPGYSYEQYF.

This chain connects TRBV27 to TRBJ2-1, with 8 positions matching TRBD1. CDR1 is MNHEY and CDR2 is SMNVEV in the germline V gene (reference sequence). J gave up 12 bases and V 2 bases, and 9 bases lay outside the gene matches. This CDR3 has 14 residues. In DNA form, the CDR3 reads TGTGCCAGCAGTTTACTGGCAGGGGGCCTCGTGCAGTTCTTC. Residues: CASSLLAGGLVQFF.

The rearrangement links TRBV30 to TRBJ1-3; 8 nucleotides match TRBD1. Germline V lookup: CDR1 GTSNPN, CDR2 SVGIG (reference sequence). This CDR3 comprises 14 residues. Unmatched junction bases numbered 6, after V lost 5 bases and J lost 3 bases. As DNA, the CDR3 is TGTGCCTGGGCCCCAGGGGGCGATGGAAACACCATATATTTT. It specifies CAWAPGGDGNTIYF.

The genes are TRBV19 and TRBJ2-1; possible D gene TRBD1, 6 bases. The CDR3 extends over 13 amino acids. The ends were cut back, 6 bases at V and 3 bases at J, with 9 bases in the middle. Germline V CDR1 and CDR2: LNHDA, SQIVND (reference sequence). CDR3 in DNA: TGTGCCAGTAGCGGACAGATCTACAATGAGCAGTTCTTC. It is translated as CASSGQIYNEQFF.

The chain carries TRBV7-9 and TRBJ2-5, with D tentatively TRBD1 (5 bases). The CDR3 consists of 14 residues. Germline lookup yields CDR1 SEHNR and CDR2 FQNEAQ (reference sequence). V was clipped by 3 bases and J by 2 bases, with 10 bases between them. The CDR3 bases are TGTGCCAGCAGCTTTCAGGGTAAACAAGAGACCCAGTACTTC. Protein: CASSFQGKQETQYF.

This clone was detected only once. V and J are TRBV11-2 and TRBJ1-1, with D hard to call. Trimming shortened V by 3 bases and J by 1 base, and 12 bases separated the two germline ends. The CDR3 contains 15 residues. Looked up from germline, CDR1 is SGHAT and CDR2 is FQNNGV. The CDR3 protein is CASSFGDTRNTEAFF. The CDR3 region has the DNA TGTGCCAGCAGCTTTGGGGATACTAGGAACACTGAAGCTTTCTTT.

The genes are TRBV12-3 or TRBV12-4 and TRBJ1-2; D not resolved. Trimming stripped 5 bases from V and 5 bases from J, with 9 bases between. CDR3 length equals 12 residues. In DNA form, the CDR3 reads TGTGCCAGCAGTCACGGTTCTTATGGCTACACCTTC. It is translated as CASSHGSYGYTF.

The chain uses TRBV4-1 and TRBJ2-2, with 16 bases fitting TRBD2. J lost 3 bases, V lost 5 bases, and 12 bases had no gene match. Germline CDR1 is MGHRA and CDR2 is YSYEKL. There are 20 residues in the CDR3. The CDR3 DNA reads TGCGCCAGCAGCTGCTCGTTCGGGACTAGCGGGGGGGAAGACACCGGGGAGCTGTTTTTT. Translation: CASSCSFGTSGGEDTGELFF.

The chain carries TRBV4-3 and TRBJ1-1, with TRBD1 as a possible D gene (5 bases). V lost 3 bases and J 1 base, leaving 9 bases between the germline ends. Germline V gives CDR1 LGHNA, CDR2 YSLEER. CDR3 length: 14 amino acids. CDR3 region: CASSHRTTNTEAFF. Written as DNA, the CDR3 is TGCGCCAGCAGCCACCGGACAACGAACACTGAAGCTTTCTTT.

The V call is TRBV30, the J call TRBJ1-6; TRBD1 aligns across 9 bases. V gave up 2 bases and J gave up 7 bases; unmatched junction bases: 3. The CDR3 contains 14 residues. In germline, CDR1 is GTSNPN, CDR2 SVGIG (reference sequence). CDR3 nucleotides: TGTGCCTGGAGTCCGGGACAGGGAAATTCACCCCTCCACTTT. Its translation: CAWSPGQGNSPLHF.

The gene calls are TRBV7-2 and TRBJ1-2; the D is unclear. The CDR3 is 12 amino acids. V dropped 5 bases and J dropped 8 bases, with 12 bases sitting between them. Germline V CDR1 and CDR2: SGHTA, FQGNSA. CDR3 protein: CASSKELWGYTF. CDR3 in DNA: TGTGCCAGCAGCAAAGAGTTGTGGGGCTACACCTTC.

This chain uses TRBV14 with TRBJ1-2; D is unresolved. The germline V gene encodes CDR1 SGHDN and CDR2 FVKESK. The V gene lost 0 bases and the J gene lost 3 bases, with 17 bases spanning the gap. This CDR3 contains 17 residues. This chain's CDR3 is CASSQDRRLQKDYGYTF. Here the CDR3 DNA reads TGTGCCAGCAGCCAAGATCGAAGACTCCAGAAGGACTATGGCTACACCTTC.

DNA of the CDR3: TGTGCCAGCAGCTTGGCGGGGGGGTCGAATGAGCAGTTCTTC. The encoded protein is CASSLAGGSNEQFF. The chain couples TRBV5-6 to TRBJ2-1; TRBD2 agrees at 8 bases. Germline lookup yields CDR1 SGHDT and CDR2 YYEEEE. V shed 0 bases and J 7 bases; nucleotides not matched to a gene: 3. CDR3 size: 14 residues.

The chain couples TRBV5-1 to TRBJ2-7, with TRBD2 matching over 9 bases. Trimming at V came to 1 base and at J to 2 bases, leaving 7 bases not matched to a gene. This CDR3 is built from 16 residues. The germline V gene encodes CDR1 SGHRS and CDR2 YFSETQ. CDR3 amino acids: CASSLSPSGATYEQYF. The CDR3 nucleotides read TGCGCCAGCAGCTTGTCTCCTAGCGGGGCGACCTACGAGCAGTACTTC.

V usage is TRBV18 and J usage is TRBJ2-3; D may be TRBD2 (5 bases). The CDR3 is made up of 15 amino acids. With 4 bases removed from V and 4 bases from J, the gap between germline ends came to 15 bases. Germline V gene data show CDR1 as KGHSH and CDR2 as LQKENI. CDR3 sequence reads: CASSHAPGNPDTQYF. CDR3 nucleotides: TGTGCCAGCTCACACGCCCCGGGGAACCCAGATACGCAGTATTTT. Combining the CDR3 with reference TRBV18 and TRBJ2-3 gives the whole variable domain NAGVMQNPRHLVRRRGQEARLRCSPMKGHSHVYWYRQLPEEGLKFMVYLQKENIIDESGMPKERFSAEFPKEGPSILRIQQVVRGDSAAYFCASSHAPGNPDTQYFGPGTRLTVL.

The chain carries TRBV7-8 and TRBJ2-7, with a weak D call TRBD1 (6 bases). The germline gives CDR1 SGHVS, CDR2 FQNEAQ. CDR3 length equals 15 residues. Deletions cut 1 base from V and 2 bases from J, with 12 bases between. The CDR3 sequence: CASSLEAGAPYEQYF. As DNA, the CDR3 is TGTGCCAGCAGCTTAGAGGCAGGGGCTCCCTACGAGCAGTACTTC.

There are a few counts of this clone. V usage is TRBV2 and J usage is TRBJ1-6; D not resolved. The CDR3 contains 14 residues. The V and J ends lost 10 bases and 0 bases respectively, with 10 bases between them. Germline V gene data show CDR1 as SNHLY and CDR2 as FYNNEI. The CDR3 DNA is TGTGCCATCCGAATTAGCTCCTATAATTCACCCCTCCACTTT. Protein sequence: CAIRISSYNSPLHF.

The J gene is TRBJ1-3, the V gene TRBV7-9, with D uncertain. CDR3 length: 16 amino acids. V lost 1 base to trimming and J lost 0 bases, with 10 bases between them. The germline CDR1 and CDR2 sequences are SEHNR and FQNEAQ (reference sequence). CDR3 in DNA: TGTGCCAGCAGCTTAGGTTTCCAGATCTCTGGAAACACCATATATTTT. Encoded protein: CASSLGFQISGNTIYF.

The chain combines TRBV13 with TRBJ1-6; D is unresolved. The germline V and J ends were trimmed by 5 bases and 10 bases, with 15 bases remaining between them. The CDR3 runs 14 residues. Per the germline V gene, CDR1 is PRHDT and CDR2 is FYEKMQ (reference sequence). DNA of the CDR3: TGTGCCAGCAGCGGACTCCGGGAAGTATCACCCCTCCACTTT. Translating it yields CASSGLREVSPLHF.